These T cell receptor beta chains were read from a single sample in a study of blood T cell repertoires in COVID-19. Only in-frame clones appear in the TCRdb table, and some are missing; sequencing was by immunoSEQ multiplex PCR. The table shows around 150,000 clones, with over 70% occurring only once. The material sequenced was peripheral blood. The source of these receptors is a man in his 60s with active or convalescent COVID-19. Each CDR3 is given with its conserved first and last residue. A D gene is named only where the DNA matches it firmly. Not all rows give a size; the values are once, few, many and, for expanded clones, a class.

TRBV6-1	TRBJ1-2	13	.	.	CASSESGIYGYTF	TGTGCCAGCAGTGAATCGGGAATCTATGGCTACACCTTC
TRBV24-1	TRBJ2-2	14	few	.	CATSGPGGTGELFF	TGTGCCACCAGTGGGCCAGGGGGGACCGGGGAGCTGTTTTTT
TRBV7-2	TRBJ2-7	13	.	TRBD1	CASSLGGQAEQYF	TGTGCCAGCAGCTTAGGGGGACAGGCTGAGCAGTACTTC
TRBV7-2	TRBJ1-5	16	.	TRBD1	CASSLASQGARQPQHF	TGTGCCAGCAGCTTAGCCTCACAGGGGGCGCGCCAGCCCCAGCATTTT
TRBV7-9	TRBJ1-6	14	once	TRBD1	CASSLTGHNSPLHF	TGTGCCAGCAGCTTGACAGGGCATAATTCACCCCTCCACTTT
TRBV9	TRBJ2-1	13	few	TRBD1	CASSGTGNNEQFF	TGTGCCAGCAGCGGGACAGGTAACAATGAGCAGTTCTTC
TRBV18	TRBJ2-1	15	.	TRBD1	CASSPLGQAYNEQFF	TGTGCCAGCTCACCACTCGGACAGGCGTACAATGAGCAGTTCTTC
TRBV9	TRBJ1-5	13	few	.	CASSVDWGQPQHF	TGTGCCAGCAGCGTAGATTGGGGCCAGCCCCAGCATTTT
TRBV27	TRBJ1-1	15	.	TRBD1	CASSFGTEMNTEAFF	TGTGCCAGCAGTTTCGGGACAGAAATGAACACTGAAGCTTTCTTT
TRBV11-2	TRBJ1-4	17	.	TRBD1	CASSSGGTEFVREKLFF	TGTGCCAGCAGCTCCGGTGGGACAGAGTTTGTGCGTGAAAAACTGTTTTTT
TRBV27	TRBJ2-3	15	.	.	CASSLGGLGTDTQYF	TGTGCCAGCAGTTTAGGCGGATTGGGCACAGATACGCAGTATTTT
TRBV4-1	TRBJ1-4	16	.	.	CASSYGQRATNEKLFF	TGCGCCAGCAGTTACGGACAGCGTGCAACTAATGAAAAACTGTTTTTT
TRBV2	TRBJ2-2	16	.	.	CASSLGHMSNTGELFF	TGTGCCAGCAGTCTAGGACATATGTCGAACACCGGGGAGCTGTTTTTT
TRBV24-1	TRBJ2-1	19	once	TRBD2	CATSDPTSGRYNSYNEQFF	TGTGCCACCAGTGACCCGACTAGCGGGAGATACAACTCCTACAATGAGCAGTTCTTC
TRBV5-1	TRBJ2-7	14	.	TRBD1	CASSTGTGSYEQYF	TGCGCCAGCAGTACCGGGACAGGCTCCTACGAGCAGTACTTC
TRBV11-2	TRBJ1-1	17	.	TRBD1	CASSLDRGSGVYAEAFF	TGTGCCAGCAGCCTAGACAGGGGGTCGGGGGTATATGCTGAAGCTTTCTTT
TRBV28	TRBJ2-3	16	.	.	CASRAQGFARTDTQYF	TGTGCCAGCAGGGCTCAGGGGTTTGCACGAACAGATACGCAGTATTTT
TRBV27	TRBJ1-2	16	.	TRBD1	CASSGLRTGGNYGYTF	TGTGCCAGCAGTGGCTTAAGGACAGGGGGTAACTATGGCTACACCTTC
TRBV6-5	TRBJ2-7	14	.	.	CASSPGGAAYEQYF	TGTGCCAGCAGCCCCGGCGGGGCGGCTTACGAGCAGTACTTC
TRBV21-1	TRBJ2-5	12	.	.	CASSKGAMTQYF	TGTGCCAGCAGCAAAGGGGCAATGACCCAGTACTTC
TRBV28	TRBJ2-2	17	.	TRBD2	CASSYPGLGGGTGELFF	TGTGCCAGCAGTTATCCGGGACTAGGGGGTGGCACCGGGGAGCTGTTTTTT
TRBV7-9	TRBJ2-1	17	few	TRBD2	CASSPGSWTSGYNEQFF	TGTGCCAGCAGCCCTGGTTCCTGGACTAGCGGATACAATGAGCAGTTCTTC
TRBV27	TRBJ2-7	19	.	TRBD2	CASSPRDKGLAGVWYEQYF	TGTGCCAGCAGTCCCCGGGACAAGGGACTAGCGGGGGTATGGTACGAGCAGTACTTC
TRBV6-5	TRBJ2-1	16	.	TRBD2	CASSYGGRASYNEQFF	TGTGCCAGCAGTTACGGCGGGAGGGCCTCCTACAATGAGCAGTTCTTC
TRBV30	TRBJ2-1	14	.	.	CAWSLVDLYNEQFF	TGTGCCTGGAGTCTAGTTGACCTATACAATGAGCAGTTCTTC
TRBV28	TRBJ2-1	15	.	TRBD2	CASSLAGSSYNEQFF	TGTGCCAGCAGCCTAGCGGGGAGCTCCTACAATGAGCAGTTCTTC
TRBV28	TRBJ1-4	17	.	.	CASSLLGTSTTNEKLFF	TGTGCCAGCAGTTTATTGGGCACCTCGACGACTAATGAAAAACTGTTTTTT
TRBV7-8	TRBJ2-5	15	few	TRBD1	CASSTSTGSGETQYF	TGTGCCAGCAGCACCTCGACAGGGTCGGGAGAGACCCAGTACTTC
TRBV21-1	TRBJ1-1	14	once	.	CASRFRQVNTEAFF	TGTGCCAGCAGATTCCGACAGGTTAACACTGAAGCTTTCTTT
TRBV28	TRBJ1-2	15	once	TRBD1	CASMEGQGAFGGYTF	TGTGCCAGCATGGAGGGACAGGGGGCGTTCGGTGGCTACACCTTC
TRBV30	TRBJ2-1	11	.	.	CAWSVLVEQFF	TGTGCCTGGAGTGTACTGGTCGAGCAGTTCTTC